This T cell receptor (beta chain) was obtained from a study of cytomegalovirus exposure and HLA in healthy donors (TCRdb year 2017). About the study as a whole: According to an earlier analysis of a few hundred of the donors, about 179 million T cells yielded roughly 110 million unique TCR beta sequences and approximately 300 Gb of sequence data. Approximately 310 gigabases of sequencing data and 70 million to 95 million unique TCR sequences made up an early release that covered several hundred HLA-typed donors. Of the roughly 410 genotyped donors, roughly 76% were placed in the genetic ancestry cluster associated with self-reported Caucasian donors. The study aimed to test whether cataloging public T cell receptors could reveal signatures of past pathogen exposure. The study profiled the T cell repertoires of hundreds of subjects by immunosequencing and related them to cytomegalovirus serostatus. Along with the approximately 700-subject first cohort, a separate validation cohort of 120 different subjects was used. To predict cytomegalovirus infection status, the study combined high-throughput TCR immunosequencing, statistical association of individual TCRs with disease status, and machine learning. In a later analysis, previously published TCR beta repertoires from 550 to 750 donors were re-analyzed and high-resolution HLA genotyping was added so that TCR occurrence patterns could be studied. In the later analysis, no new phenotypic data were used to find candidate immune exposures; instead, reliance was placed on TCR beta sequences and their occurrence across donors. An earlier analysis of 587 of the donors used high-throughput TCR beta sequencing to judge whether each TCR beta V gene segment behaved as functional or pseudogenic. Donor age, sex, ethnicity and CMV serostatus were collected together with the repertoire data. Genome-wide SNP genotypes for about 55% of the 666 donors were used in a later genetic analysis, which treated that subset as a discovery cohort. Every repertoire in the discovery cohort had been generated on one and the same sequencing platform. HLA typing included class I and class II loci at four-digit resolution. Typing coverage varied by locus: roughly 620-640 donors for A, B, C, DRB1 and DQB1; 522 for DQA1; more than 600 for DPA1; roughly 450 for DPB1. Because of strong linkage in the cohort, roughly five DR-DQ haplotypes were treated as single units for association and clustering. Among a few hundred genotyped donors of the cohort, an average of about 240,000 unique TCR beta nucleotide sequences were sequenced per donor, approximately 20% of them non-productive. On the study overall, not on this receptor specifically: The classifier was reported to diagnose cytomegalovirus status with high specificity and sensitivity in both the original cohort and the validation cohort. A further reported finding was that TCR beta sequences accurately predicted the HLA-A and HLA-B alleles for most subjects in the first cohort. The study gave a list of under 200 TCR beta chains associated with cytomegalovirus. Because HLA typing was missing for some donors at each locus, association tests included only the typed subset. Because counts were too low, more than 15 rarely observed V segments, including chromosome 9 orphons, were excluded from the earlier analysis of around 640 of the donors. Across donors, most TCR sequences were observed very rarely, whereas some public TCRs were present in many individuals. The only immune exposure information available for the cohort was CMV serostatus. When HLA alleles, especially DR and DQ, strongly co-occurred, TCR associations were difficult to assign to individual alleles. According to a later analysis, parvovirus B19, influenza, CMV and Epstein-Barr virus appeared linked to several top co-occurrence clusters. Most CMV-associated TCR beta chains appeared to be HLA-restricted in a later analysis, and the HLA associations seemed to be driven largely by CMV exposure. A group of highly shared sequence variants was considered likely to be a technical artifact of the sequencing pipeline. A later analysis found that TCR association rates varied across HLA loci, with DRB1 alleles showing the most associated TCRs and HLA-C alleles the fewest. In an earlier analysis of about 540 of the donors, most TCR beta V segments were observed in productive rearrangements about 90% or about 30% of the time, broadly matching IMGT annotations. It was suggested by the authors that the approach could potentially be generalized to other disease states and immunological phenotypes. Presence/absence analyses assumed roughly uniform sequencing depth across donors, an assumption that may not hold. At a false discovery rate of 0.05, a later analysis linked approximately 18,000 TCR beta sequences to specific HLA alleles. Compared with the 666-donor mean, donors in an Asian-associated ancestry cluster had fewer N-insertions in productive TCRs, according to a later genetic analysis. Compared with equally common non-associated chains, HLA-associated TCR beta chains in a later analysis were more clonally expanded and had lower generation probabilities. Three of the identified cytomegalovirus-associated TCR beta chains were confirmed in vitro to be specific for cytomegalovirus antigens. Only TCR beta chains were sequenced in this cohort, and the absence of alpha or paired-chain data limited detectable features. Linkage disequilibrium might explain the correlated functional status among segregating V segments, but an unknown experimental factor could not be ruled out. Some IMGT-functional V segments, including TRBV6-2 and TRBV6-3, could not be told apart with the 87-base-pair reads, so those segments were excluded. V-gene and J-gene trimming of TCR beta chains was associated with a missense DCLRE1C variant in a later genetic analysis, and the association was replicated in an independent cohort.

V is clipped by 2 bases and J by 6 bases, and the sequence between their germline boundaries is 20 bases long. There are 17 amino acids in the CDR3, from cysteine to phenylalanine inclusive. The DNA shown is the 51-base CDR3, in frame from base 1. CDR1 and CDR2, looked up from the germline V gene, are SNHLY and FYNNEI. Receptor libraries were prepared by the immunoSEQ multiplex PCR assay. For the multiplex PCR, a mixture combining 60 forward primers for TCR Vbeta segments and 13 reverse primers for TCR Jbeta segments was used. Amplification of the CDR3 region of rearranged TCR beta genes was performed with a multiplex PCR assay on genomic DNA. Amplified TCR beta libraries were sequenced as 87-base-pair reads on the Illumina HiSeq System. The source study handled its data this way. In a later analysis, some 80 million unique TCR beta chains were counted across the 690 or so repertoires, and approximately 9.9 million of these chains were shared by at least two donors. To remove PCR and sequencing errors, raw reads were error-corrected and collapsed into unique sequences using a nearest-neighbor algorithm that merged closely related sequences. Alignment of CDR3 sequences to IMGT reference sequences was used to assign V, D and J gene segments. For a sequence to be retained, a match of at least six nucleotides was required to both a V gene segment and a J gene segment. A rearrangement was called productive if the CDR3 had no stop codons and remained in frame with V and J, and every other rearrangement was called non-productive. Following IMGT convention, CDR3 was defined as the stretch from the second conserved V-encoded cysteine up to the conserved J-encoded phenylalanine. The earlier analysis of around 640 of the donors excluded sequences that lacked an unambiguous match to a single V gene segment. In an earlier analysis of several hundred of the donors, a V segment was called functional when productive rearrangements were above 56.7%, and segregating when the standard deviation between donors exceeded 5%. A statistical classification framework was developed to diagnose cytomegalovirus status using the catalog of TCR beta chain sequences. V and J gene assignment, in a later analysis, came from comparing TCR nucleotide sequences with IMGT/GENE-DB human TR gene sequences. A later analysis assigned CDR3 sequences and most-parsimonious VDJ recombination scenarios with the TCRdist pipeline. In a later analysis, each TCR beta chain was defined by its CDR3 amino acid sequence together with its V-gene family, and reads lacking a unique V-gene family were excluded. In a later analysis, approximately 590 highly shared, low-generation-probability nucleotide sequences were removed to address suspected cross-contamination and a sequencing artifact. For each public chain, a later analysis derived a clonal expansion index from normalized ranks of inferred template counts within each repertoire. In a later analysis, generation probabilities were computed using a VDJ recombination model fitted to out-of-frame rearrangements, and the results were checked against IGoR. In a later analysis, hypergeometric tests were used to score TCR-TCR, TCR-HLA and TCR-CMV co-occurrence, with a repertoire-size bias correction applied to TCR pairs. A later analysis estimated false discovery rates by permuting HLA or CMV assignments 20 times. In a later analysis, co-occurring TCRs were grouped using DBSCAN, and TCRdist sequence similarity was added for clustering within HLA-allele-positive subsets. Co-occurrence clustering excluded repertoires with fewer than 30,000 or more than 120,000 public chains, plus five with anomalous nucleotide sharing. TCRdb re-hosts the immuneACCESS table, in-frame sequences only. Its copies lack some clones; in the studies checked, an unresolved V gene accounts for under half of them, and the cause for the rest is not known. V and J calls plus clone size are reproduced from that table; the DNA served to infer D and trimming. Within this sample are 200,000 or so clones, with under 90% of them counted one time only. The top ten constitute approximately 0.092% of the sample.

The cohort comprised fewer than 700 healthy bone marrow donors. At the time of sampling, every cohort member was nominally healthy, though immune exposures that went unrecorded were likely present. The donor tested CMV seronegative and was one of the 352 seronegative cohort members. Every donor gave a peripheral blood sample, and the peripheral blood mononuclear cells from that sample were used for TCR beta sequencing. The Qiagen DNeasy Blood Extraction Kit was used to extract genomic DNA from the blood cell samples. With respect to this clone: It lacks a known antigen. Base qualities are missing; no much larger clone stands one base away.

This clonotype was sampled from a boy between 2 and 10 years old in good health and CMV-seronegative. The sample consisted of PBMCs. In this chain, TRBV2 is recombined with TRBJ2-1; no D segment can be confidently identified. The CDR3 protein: CASSESLYKASGNEQFF. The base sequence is TGTGCCAGCAGTGAATCTTTATACAAGGCATCAGGCAATGAGCAGTTCTTC. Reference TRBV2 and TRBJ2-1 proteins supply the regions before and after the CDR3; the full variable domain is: EPEVTQTPSHQVTQMGQEVILRCVPISNHLYFYWYRQILGQKVEFLVSFYNNEISEKSEIFDDQFSVERPDGSNFTLKIRSTKLEDSAMYFCASSESLYKASGNEQFFGPGTRLTVL.